The 13 T cell receptor beta chains presented below share a single source sample, sequenced in a study of control samples from healthy donors and cancer patients. Measured with immunoSEQ multiplex PCR; TCRdb has only the in-frame clones, and not every one. The sample yields 100,000 to 150,000 clones, roughly 91% seen once. Sequenced material: blood. These TCRs come from a man aged 40-55 years in good health.

The chain links TRBV6-5 to TRBJ2-5; unclear D gene. The CDR3 spans 12 residues. Deletions cut 5 bases from V and 5 bases from J, with 9 bases between. The V gene's germline CDR1 is MNHEY and CDR2 SVGAGI. In nucleotides, the CDR3 is TGTGCCAGCAGTAACCGGCGGGAGACCCAGTACTTC. This translates into CASSNRRETQYF.

The genes are TRBV6-5 and TRBJ1-2; D is possibly TRBD1 (6 bases). The CDR3 spans 15 residues. The V end lost 0 bases, the J end lost 8 bases, and 16 bases lay between the germline ends. Per the germline V gene, CDR1 is MNHEY and CDR2 is SVGAGI. The CDR3 here is CASSYSSRGAGGYTF. The CDR3 region has the DNA TGTGCCAGCAGTTACTCGTCCCGGGGGGCTGGCGGCTACACCTTC.

The chain couples TRBV12-3 or TRBV12-4 to TRBJ2-7, with D unclear. Trimming took 3 bases from V and 4 from J, leaving 7 bases between them. This CDR3 has 12 residues. The CDR3 here is CASSLAHYEQYF. CDR3 nucleotides: TGTGCCAGCAGTTTGGCCCATTACGAGCAGTACTTC.

In its sample, this clone was seen once. The V gene is TRBV11-3, the J gene TRBJ2-6, with D hard to call. V lost 2 bases and J 1 base, leaving 3 bases between the germline ends. This CDR3 has 14 residues. CDR1 is SGHNT and CDR2 is YENEEA in the germline V gene. CDR3: CASSLLSGANVLTF. The CDR3 DNA follows: TGTGCCAGCAGCTTACTTTCTGGGGCCAACGTCCTGACTTTC.

The V gene is TRBV19, the J gene TRBJ1-2, with 11 nucleotides matching TRBD1. V shed 6 bases, J shed 4 bases, and the junction held 7 bases outside the gene matches. The CDR3 is made up of 15 amino acids. The germline V gene has CDR1 LNHDA and CDR2 SQIVND (reference sequence). CDR3 in amino acids: CASRTGQGAGYGYTF. The CDR3 DNA is TGTGCCAGTAGGACCGGACAGGGGGCGGGCTATGGCTACACCTTC.

The rearrangement links TRBV2 to TRBJ1-2; D is ambiguous. The CDR3 runs 15 residues. The germline gives CDR1 SNHLY, CDR2 FYNNEI. The V gene lost 4 bases and the J gene lost 7 bases, with 19 bases spanning the gap. The CDR3 DNA reads TGTGCCAGCAGTGCGGTACAGCCAACCGTTTTTGGCTACACCTTC. Protein product: CASSAVQPTVFGYTF.

The chain employs TRBV9 and TRBJ2-5, with D perhaps matching TRBD1 (6 bases). CDR1 and CDR2 (germline): SGDLS, YYNGEE. V was shortened by 7 bases and J by 2 bases, with 15 bases between the two germline ends. The CDR3 consists of 14 residues. CDR3 coding DNA: TGTGCCAGCGCCCTAACAGGGATGCAAGAGACCCAGTACTTC. Residues: CASALTGMQETQYF.

The DNA of the CDR3 is TGTGCCAGCAGCCAAGAAACATTATCGGGCCTAGATGAAAAACTGTTTTTT. This sequence encodes CASSQETLSGLDEKLFF. This chain connects TRBV3-1 (or the pseudogene TRBV3-2) to TRBJ1-4; D unresolved. The V gene's germline CDR1 is LGHDT and CDR2 YNNKEL (reference sequence). This CDR3 spans 17 amino acids. V lost 0 bases and J lost 6, with 17 bases in between.

This clone was recorded only once. The genes are TRBV4-3 and TRBJ2-3, with TRBD2 matching over 11 bases. Unmatched junction bases numbered 3, after V lost 2 bases and J lost 2 bases. The germline gives CDR1 LGHNA, CDR2 YSLEER. The CDR3 length is 16 residues. The CDR3 sequence is CASSQTGLADTDTQYF. In DNA, the CDR3 is TGCGCCAGCAGCCAAACGGGACTAGCGGACACAGATACGCAGTATTTT.

CDR3 bases: TGTGCCACCAGTGGTTCCGGGACAGCCTACGAGCAGTACTTC. This translates into CATSGSGTAYEQYF. J is TRBJ2-7 and V is TRBV24-1; 7 bases are a match to TRBD1. The CDR3 consists of 14 residues. Looked up from germline, CDR1 is KGHDR and CDR2 is SFDVKD. The junction had 5 bases not matched to a gene; V was cut back by 5 bases and J by 2 bases.

J is TRBJ1-1 and V is TRBV5-6, with D perhaps TRBD1 (5 bases). V was shortened by 0 bases and J by 3 bases, with 21 bases between the two germline ends. The CDR3 extends over 18 amino acids. CDR1 and CDR2 (germline): SGHDT, YYEEEE. The CDR3, as DNA: TGTGCCAGCAGCTTGGTGGGGGTACTGAGACGAGGGGACACTGAAGCTTTCTTT. Its protein is CASSLVGVLRRGDTEAFF.

The CDR3 is CASSLQRNTEAFF. CDR3 nucleotide sequence: TGTGCCAGCAGCTTACAGCGAAACACTGAAGCTTTCTTT. The gene calls are TRBV7-3 and TRBJ1-1, with D hard to call. Trimming took 2 bases from V and 2 from J, leaving 6 bases between them. CDR3 length: 13 residues. CDR1 and CDR2 from the germline V gene are SGHTA and FQGTGA. The entire variable domain, with the rest obtained from reference TRBV7-3 and TRBJ1-1, is as follows: GAGVSQTPSNKVTEKGKYVELRCDPISGHTALYWYRQSLGQGPEFLIYFQGTGAADDSGLPNDRFFAVRPEGSVSTLKIQRTERGDSAVYLCASSLQRNTEAFFGQGTRLTVV.

This clone was observed a few times. V is TRBV29-1 and J is TRBJ1-1, with 7 bases lining up with TRBD1. This CDR3 is 12 amino acids long. V was clipped by 8 bases and J by 4 bases; unmatched bases: 7. Germline values: CDR1 SQVTM, CDR2 ANQGSEA. Written as DNA, the CDR3 is TGCAGCTCCAATGACAGGGCCACTGAAGCTTTCTTT. As protein: CSSNDRATEAFF.